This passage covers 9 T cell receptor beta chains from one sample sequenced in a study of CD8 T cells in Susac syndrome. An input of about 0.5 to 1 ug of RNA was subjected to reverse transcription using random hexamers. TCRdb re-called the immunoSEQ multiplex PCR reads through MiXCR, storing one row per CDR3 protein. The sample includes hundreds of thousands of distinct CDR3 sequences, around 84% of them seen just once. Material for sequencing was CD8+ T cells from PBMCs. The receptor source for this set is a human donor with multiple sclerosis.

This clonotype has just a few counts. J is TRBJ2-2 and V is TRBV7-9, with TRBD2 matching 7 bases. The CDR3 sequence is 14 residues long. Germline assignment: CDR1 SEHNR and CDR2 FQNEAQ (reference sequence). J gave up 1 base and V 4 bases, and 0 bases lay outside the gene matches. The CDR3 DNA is TGTGCCAGCAGCTCTAGCGGGAACACCGGGGAGCTGTTTTTT. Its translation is CASSSSGNTGELFF.

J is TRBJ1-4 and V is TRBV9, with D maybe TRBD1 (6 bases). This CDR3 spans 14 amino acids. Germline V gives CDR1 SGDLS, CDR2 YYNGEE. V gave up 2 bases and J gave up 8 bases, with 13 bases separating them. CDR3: CASSVTGMGEKLFF. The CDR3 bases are TGTGCCAGCAGCGTTACAGGGATGGGCGAAAAACTGTTTTTT. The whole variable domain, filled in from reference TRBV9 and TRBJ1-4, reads DSGVTQTPKHLITATGQRVTLRCSPRSGDLSVYWYQQSLDQGLQFLIQYYNGEERAKGNILERFSAQQFPDLHSELNLSSLELGDSALYFCASSVTGMGEKLFFGSGTQLSVL.

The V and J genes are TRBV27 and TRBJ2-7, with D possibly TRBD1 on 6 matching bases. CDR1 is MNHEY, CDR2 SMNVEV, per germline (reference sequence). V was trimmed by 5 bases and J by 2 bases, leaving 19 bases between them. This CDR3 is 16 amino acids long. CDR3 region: CASSPSTGTRTYEQYF. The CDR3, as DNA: TGTGCCAGCAGTCCAAGCACAGGGACCCGTACCTACGAGCAGTACTTC.

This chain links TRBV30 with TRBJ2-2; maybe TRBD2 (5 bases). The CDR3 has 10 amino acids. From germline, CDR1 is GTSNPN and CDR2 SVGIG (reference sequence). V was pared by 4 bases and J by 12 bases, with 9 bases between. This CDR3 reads CAWTGGQLFF. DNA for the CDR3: TGTGCCTGGACAGGAGGTCAGCTGTTTTTT.

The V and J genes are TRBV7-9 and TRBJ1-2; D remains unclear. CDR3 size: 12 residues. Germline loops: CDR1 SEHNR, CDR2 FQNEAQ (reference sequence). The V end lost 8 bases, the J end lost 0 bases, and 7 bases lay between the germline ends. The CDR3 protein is CASLGANYGYTF. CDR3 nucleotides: TGTGCCAGCTTAGGCGCTAACTATGGCTACACCTTC.

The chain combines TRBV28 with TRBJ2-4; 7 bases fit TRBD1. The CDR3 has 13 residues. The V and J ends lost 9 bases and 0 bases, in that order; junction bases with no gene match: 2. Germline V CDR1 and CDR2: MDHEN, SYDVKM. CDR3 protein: CASRTGAKNIQYF. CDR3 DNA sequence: TGTGCCAGTCGGACAGGAGCCAAAAACATTCAGTACTTC.

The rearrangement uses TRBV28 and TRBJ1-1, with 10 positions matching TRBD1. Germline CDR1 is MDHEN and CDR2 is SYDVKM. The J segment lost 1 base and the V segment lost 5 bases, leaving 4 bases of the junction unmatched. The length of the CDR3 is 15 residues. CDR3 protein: CASSPGQGENTEAFF. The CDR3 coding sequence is TGTGCCAGCAGTCCCGGACAGGGGGAGAACACTGAAGCTTTCTTT.

The CDR3 DNA sequence: TGTGCCAGCAGCGCCCCAGGGGGGACAAGGTTGAGGGGCTACACCTTC. Translated: CASSAPGGTRLRGYTF. The chain recombines TRBV7-3 with TRBJ1-2; 7 bases align to TRBD1. The CDR3 consists of 16 residues. The ends lost 5 bases at V and 8 bases at J; junction bases unmatched: 17. Germline CDR1 and CDR2: SGHTA and FQGTGA.

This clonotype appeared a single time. The CDR3 here is CASSRRVNTIYF. DNA of the CDR3: TGTGCCAGCAGTCGAAGGGTGAACACCATATATTTT. V gene TRBV12-3 or TRBV12-4 combines with J gene TRBJ1-3; D is unresolved. CDR3 length equals 12 residues. V was shortened by 5 bases and J by 7 bases, with 9 bases between the two germline ends.